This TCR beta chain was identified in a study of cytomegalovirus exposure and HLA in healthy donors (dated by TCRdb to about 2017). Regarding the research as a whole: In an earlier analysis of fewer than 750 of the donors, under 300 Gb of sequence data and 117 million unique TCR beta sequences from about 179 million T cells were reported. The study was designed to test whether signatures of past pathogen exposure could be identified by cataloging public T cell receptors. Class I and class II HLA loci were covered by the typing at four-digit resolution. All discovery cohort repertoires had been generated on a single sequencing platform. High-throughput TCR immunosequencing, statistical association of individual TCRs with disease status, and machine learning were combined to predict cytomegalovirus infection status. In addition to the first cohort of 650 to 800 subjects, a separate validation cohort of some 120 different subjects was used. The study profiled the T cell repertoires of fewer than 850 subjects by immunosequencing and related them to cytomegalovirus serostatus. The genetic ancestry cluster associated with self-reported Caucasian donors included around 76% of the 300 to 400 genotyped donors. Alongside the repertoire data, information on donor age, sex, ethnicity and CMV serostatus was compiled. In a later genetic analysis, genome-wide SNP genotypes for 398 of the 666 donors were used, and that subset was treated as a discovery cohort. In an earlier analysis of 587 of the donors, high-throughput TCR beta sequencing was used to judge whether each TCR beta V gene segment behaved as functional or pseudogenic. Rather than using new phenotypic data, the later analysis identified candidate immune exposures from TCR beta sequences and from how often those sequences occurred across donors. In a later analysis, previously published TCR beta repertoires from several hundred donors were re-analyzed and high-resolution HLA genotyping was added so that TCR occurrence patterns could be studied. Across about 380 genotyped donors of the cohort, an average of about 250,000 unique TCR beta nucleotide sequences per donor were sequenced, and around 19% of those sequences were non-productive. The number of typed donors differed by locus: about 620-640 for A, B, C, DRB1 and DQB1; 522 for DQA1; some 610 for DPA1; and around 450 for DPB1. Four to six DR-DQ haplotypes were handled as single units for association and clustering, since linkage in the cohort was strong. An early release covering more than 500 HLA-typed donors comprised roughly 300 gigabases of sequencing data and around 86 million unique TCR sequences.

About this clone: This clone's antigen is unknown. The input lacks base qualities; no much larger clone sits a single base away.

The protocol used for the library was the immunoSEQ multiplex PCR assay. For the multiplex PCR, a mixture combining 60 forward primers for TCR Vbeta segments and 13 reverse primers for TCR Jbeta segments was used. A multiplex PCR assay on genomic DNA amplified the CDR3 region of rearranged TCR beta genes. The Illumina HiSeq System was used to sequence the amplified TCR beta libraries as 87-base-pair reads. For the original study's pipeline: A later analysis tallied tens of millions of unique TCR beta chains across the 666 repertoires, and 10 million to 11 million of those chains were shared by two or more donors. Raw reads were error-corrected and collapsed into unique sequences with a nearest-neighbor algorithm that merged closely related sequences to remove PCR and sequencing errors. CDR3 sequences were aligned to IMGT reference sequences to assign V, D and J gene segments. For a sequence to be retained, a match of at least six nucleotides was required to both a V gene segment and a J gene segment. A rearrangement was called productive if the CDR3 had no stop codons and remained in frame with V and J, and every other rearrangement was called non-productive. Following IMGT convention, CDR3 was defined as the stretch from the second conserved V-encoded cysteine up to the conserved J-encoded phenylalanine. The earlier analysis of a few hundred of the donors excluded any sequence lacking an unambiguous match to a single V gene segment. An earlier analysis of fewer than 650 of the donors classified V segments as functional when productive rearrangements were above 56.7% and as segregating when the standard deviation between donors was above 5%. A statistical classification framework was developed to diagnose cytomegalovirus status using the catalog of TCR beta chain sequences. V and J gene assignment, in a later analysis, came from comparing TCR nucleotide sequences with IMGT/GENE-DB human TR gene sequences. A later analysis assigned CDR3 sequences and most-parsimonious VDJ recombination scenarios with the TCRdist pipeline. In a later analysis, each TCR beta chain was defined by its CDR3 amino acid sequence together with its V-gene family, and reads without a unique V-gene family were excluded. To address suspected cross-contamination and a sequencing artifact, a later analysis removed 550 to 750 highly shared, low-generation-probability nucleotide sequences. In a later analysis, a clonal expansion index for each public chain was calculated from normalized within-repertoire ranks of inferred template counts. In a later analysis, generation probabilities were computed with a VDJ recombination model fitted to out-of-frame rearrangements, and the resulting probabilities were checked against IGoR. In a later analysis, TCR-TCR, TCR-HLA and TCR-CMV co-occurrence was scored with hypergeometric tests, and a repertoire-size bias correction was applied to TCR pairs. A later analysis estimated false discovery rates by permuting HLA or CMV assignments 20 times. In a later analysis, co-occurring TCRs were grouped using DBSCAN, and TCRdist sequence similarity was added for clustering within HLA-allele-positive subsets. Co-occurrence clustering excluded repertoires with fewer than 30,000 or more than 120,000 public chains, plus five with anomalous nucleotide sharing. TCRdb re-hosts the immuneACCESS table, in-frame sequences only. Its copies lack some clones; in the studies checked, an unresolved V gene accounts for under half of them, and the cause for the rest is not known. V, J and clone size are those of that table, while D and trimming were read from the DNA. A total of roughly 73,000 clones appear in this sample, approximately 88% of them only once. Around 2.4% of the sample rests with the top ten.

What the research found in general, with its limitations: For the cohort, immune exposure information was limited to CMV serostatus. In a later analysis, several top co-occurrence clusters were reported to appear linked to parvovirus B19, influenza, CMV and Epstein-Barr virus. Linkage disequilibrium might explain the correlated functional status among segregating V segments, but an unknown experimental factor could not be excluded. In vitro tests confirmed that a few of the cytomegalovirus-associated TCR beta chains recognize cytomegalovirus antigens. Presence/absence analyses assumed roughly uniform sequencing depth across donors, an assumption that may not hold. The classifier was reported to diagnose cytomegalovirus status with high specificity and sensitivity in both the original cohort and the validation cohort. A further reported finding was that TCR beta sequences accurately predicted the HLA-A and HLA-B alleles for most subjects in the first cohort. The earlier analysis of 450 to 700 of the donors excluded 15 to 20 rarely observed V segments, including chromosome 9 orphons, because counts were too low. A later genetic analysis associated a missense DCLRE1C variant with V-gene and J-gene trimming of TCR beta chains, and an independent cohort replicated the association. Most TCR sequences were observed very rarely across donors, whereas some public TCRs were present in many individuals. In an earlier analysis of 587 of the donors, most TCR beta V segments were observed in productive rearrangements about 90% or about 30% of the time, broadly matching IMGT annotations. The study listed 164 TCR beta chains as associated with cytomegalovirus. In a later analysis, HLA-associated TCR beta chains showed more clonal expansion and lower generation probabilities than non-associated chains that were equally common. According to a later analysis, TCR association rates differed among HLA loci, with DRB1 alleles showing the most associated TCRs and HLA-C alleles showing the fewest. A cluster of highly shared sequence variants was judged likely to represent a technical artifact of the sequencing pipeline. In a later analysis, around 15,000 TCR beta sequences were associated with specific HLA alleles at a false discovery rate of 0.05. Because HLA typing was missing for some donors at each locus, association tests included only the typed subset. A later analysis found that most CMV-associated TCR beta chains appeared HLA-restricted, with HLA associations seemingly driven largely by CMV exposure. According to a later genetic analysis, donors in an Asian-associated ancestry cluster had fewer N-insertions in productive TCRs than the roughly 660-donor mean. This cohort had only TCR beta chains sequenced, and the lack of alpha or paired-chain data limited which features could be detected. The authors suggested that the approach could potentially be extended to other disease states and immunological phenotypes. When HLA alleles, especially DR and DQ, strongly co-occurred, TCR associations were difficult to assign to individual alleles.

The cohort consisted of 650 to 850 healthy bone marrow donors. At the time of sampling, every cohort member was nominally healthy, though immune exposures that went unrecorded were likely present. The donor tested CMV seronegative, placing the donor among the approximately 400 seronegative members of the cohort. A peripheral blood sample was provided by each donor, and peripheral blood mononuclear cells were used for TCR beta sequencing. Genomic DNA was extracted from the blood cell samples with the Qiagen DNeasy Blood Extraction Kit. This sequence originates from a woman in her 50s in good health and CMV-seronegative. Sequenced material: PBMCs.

The CDR3 here reads CASSGLAGEYEQYF. In nucleotide form, the sequence is TGTGCCAGCAGTGGGCTAGCGGGAGAATACGAGCAGTACTTC. The sequence joins TRBV6-5 to TRBJ2-7; 10 central bases correspond to TRBD2. V trim: 5 bases; J trim: 4 bases; unmatched bases: 5. CDR1 and CDR2 (MNHEY, SVGAGI) derive from the germline V gene. The CDR3 starts with the cysteine, ends with the phenylalanine, and has 14 residues. The entry retains the CDR3 DNA only, 42 bases that are in frame from base 1.